The entry below describes one T cell receptor beta chain. Antigen specificity is unknown. These data originate in a study of T cell responses to AZD1222 COVID-19 vaccine. Study conclusions and caveats: Receipt of two AZD1222 doses was followed by a rise in Spike-specific TCR breadth and depth. Recipients of AZD1222 seropositive at baseline numbered only 5 to 7. Per reports, nearly half of all spike-specific TCRs target regions that are unmutated in variants. The CD4 TCRs associated with vaccination extended across spike and predominated at 160-218 and 743-854.

Repertoires were generated with immunoSEQ multiplex PCR, while TCRdb's copy carries only in-frame clones and drops some. The data hold about 130,000 clones, with around 90% observed a single time. There are 14 residues in the CDR3. Per germline, CDR1 SGHRS and CDR2 YFSETQ. V dropped 0 bases and J dropped 9 bases, with 15 bases sitting between them. This clonotype was obtained from an adult who received the AZD1222 COVID-19 vaccine. The chain carries TRBV5-1 and TRBJ1-2; D possibly corresponds to TRBD1 (5 bases). Here the sequenced sample was peripheral blood, taken 28 days after the second AZD1222 dose. Here the CDR3 reads CASSLVIGEQRYTF. CDR3 DNA: TGCGCCAGCAGCTTGGTTATAGGGGAGCAGCGCTACACCTTC.